This T cell receptor (beta chain) was obtained from a study of CD8 T cells in ankylosing spondylitis. This clonotype was seen at least ten times. The target antigen is unknown. V was pared by 4 bases and J by 15 bases, with 6 bases of the junction left unmatched. There are 12 residues in the CDR3. Germline V gene lookup returns CDR1 KGHDR and CDR2 SFDVKD. Preparation of TCR beta libraries was done by quantitative 5'-RACE with molecular barcodes. TCRdb independently ran MiXCR on the 5' RACE reads; one entry per CDR3 protein. In the table there are some 54,000 distinct CDR3 sequences, approximately 8% of which are singletons. Whole-study results and caveats: Disease-linked clones reportedly concentrated significantly in matched ankylosing spondylitis synovial fluid. Clones that were linked to disease were CD8+ and were relatively rare in peripheral blood.

This receptor was obtained from a female donor with ankylosing spondylitis or in good health (not recorded which). The sample consisted of blood, either unsorted or a sorted T cell fraction (not recorded which). This sequence joins TRBV24-1 and TRBJ2-1, with 9 nucleotides matching TRBD1. DNA of the CDR3: TGTGCCACCAGTGACTCACAGGGGGCTAGGTTCTTC. This translates into CATSDSQGARFF.